The 21 T cell receptor beta chains below come from one sample, sequenced in a study of blood T cell repertoires in COVID-19. Data came from immunoSEQ multiplex PCR; TCRdb stores just in-frame clones and leaves some out. The table lists about 400,000 clones, 89% of them singletons. The specimen was peripheral blood. The receptors here all came from a man aged 35-49 years with acute or convalescent COVID-19.

The V gene is TRBV27, the J gene TRBJ1-5; D not certain. Germline lookup yields CDR1 MNHEY and CDR2 SMNVEV (reference sequence). The germline V and J ends were trimmed by 7 bases and 3 bases, with 4 bases remaining between them. The CDR3 consists of 11 residues. The DNA of the CDR3 is TGTGCCAGCACCTTCAATCAGCCCCAGCATTTT. It encodes CASTFNQPQHF.

This clone was seen once. V is TRBV28 and J is TRBJ2-1, with 7 bases fitting TRBD2. Germline CDR1 MDHEN, CDR2 SYDVKM. The V segment lost 2 bases and the J segment 7 bases; nucleotides outside the gene matches: 8. The length of the CDR3 is 15 residues. This CDR3 reads CASSLTTGGRNEQFF. The CDR3 DNA sequence: TGTGCCAGCAGTTTAACGACGGGAGGTCGGAATGAGCAGTTCTTC.

The rearrangement links TRBV9 to TRBJ1-4; tentative D call: TRBD1 (5 bases). V lost 0 bases and J lost 4, with 10 bases in between. Germline V lookup: CDR1 SGDLS, CDR2 YYNGEE. This CDR3 contains 15 residues. DNA of the CDR3: TGTGCCAGCAGCGTAGCGGGCAGGGTTAATGAAAAACTGTTTTTT. Translating gives CASSVAGRVNEKLFF.

This chain uses TRBV5-1 with TRBJ2-7, with D perhaps matching TRBD2 (5 bases). Germline V CDR1 and CDR2: SGHRS, YFSETQ. The CDR3 consists of 14 residues. The V end lost 1 base, the J end lost 3 bases, and 11 bases lay between the germline ends. The CDR3, as DNA: TGCGCCAGCAGCTTGTGGACTGGCCACTACGAGCAGTACTTC. Encoded protein: CASSLWTGHYEQYF.

The chain couples TRBV16 to TRBJ1-1, with D tentatively TRBD1 (6 bases). CDR1 KGHSY and CDR2 FQNENV come from the germline V gene. Trimming left V 2 bases short and J 0 bases short, with 7 bases between. This CDR3 comprises 14 residues. The CDR3 loop is CASSQNRVNTEAFF. CDR3 sequence (DNA): TGTGCCAGCAGCCAAAACAGGGTGAACACTGAAGCTTTCTTT.

This clone was seen once. The V gene is TRBV11-2, the J gene TRBJ2-2; the match to TRBD2 covers 14 bases. V shed 5 bases and J 7 bases; nucleotides not matched to a gene: 6. CDR1 is SGHAT, CDR2 FQNNGV, per germline. This CDR3 is 16 amino acids long. CDR3 DNA: TGTGCCAGCAGCCGACTAGCGGGAGGGTACGTCGGGGAGCTGTTTTTT. Translating gives CASSRLAGGYVGELFF.

The V call is TRBV19, the J call TRBJ1-2; the match to TRBD1 covers 7 bases. V gave up 5 bases and J gave up 2 bases; unmatched junction bases: 5. CDR1 is LNHDA, CDR2 SQIVND, per germline (reference sequence). The CDR3 covers 14 residues. The CDR3: CASSPTTGNYGYTF. The CDR3 DNA reads as TGTGCCAGTAGTCCGACGACAGGGAACTATGGCTACACCTTC.

The CDR3 sequence: CASSGRAFGYTEAFF. The CDR3 DNA follows: TGTGCCAGTAGTGGGAGGGCTTTTGGGTACACTGAAGCTTTCTTT. The chain uses TRBV19 and TRBJ1-1; D is unclear. The CDR3 is 15 residues long. The germline V gene has CDR1 LNHDA and CDR2 SQIVND (reference sequence). The V end lost 5 bases, the J end lost 3 bases, and 16 bases lay between the germline ends.

The chain uses TRBV28 and TRBJ1-2, with 8 positions matching TRBD1. Germline CDR1 is MDHEN and CDR2 is SYDVKM. This CDR3 has 15 residues. The trim removed 8 bases at V and 7 bases at J, leaving 15 bases unmatched. As DNA, the CDR3 is TGTGCCAGCGATGGCCGGCAGGGGGCTGTTGGTGGCTACACCTTC. Its protein is CASDGRQGAVGGYTF.

This clone was recorded a few times. The genes are TRBV11-2 and TRBJ1-4; no firm D call. CDR1 is SGHAT, CDR2 FQNNGV, per germline. V lost 1 base and J lost 5, with 11 bases in between. The CDR3 is 15 amino acids. CDR3 protein: CASSLAHSPNEKLFF. Here the CDR3 DNA reads TGTGCCAGCAGCTTAGCTCACAGCCCGAATGAAAAACTGTTTTTT.

This sequence joins TRBV2 and TRBJ1-2; TRBD1 is a possible D gene (6 bases). Trimming took 6 bases from V and 8 from J, leaving 16 bases between them. Germline V gene data show CDR1 as SNHLY and CDR2 as FYNNEI. This CDR3 has 13 amino acids. CDR3 sequence (DNA): TGTGCCAGCAGCCAAACAGGGATGGAGGGCTACACCTTC. Translated: CASSQTGMEGYTF.

The chain employs TRBV5-1 and TRBJ2-5, with TRBD2 matching over 8 bases. The J segment lost 3 bases and the V segment lost 4 bases, leaving 17 bases of the junction unmatched. This CDR3 is built from 18 residues. Germline assignment: CDR1 SGHRS and CDR2 YFSETQ. The CDR3 region has the DNA TGCGCCAGCAGCATACAGGGCGGGGGGCGAAGGACAAAAGAGACCCAGTACTTC. It yields the protein CASSIQGGGRRTKETQYF.

This clone was found once. The chain uses TRBV28 and TRBJ1-1; tentative D call: TRBD1 (5 bases). Trimming removed 4 bases from V and 5 bases from J, with 11 bases in between. CDR1 is MDHEN, CDR2 SYDVKM, per germline. The CDR3 loop spans 13 amino acids. The CDR3 loop reads CASSWDGGTEAFF. The CDR3 region has the DNA TGTGCCAGCAGTTGGGACGGGGGAACTGAAGCTTTCTTT. The variable domain in full, completed from reference TRBV28 and TRBJ1-1, reads DVKVTQSSRYLVKRTGEKVFLECVQDMDHENMFWYRQDPGLGLRLIYFSYDVKMKEKGDIPEGYSVSREKKERFSLILESASTNQTSMYLCASSWDGGTEAFFGQGTRLTVV.

The V and J genes are TRBV6-2 or TRBV6-3 and TRBJ1-4; 9 positions match TRBD1. The V gene end was trimmed by 2 bases and the J gene end by 2 bases; junction bases not matched to a gene: 6. Germline V gene lookup returns CDR1 MNHEY and CDR2 SVGEGT. The CDR3 covers 17 residues. This CDR3 reads CASSYRDRELTNEKLFF. The CDR3 DNA reads as TGTGCCAGCAGTTACCGGGACAGGGAGCTGACTAATGAAAAACTGTTTTTT.

The gene calls are TRBV9 and TRBJ2-2; 9 positions agree with TRBD1. Germline assignment: CDR1 SGDLS and CDR2 YYNGEE. The CDR3 runs 17 residues. The ends lost 3 bases at V and 3 bases at J; junction bases unmatched: 9. CDR3 in DNA: TGTGCCAGCAGCGCCCCGGGACAGGGACCGGACACCGGGGAGCTGTTTTTT. Residues: CASSAPGQGPDTGELFF.

This rearrangement joins TRBV19 to TRBJ1-5; D remains unclear. The CDR3 covers 12 residues. V lost 1 base to trimming and J lost 4 bases, with 2 bases between them. Germline V CDR1 and CDR2: LNHDA, SQIVND (reference sequence). The CDR3 loop reads CASSIANQPQHF. CDR3 DNA: TGTGCCAGTAGTATAGCGAATCAGCCCCAGCATTTT.

This rearrangement joins TRBV7-9 to TRBJ1-2, with TRBD1 as a possible D gene (6 bases). Germline V CDR1 and CDR2: SEHNR, FQNEAQ (reference sequence). Trimming pared 5 bases from V and 4 bases from J, leaving 14 bases between. This CDR3 contains 14 residues. The CDR3: CASSPPGQSYGYTF. The CDR3, as DNA: TGTGCCAGCAGCCCGCCTGGACAGAGCTATGGCTACACCTTC.

This clone appeared once. The gene calls are TRBV2 and TRBJ2-1; 11 nucleotides align to TRBD1. V gave up 10 bases and J gave up 7 bases; unmatched junction bases: 12. Looked up from germline, CDR1 is SNHLY and CDR2 is FYNNEI. The CDR3 extends over 15 amino acids. The CDR3 spells CAKLQDRGPGNEQFF. CDR3 sequence (DNA): TGTGCCAAATTGCAGGACAGGGGGCCGGGGAATGAGCAGTTCTTC.

The chain combines TRBV9 with TRBJ2-4; the D is unclear. The CDR3 length is 16 residues. Germline V gene lookup returns CDR1 SGDLS and CDR2 YYNGEE. The V end lost 0 bases, the J end lost 0 bases, and 10 bases lay between the germline ends. The CDR3 region has the DNA TGTGCCAGCAGCGTAGGAAGCGATCTAGCCAAAAACATTCAGTACTTC. This gives the protein CASSVGSDLAKNIQYF.

In this sample, this clone turned up once. J is TRBJ2-7 and V is TRBV7-9; D is perhaps TRBD2 (5 bases). This CDR3 comprises 11 residues. Germline CDR1 reads SEHNR; CDR2 reads FQNEAQ (reference sequence). Trimming shortened V by 5 bases and J by 6 bases, and 8 bases separated the two germline ends. CDR3 DNA: TGTGCCAGCAGCCTGGGAGTCGAGCAGTACTTC. Encoded protein: CASSLGVEQYF.

The V call is TRBV9, the J call TRBJ2-7, with D possibly matching TRBD1 (5 bases). The CDR3 spans 15 residues. V lost 1 base and J lost 2, with 13 bases in between. Looked up from germline, CDR1 is SGDLS and CDR2 is YYNGEE. Here the CDR3 reads CASSVSFQGPYEQYF. CDR3 DNA sequence: TGTGCCAGCAGCGTATCTTTTCAGGGCCCCTACGAGCAGTACTTC. The variable domain in full, completed from reference TRBV9 and TRBJ2-7, reads DSGVTQTPKHLITATGQRVTLRCSPRSGDLSVYWYQQSLDQGLQFLIQYYNGEERAKGNILERFSAQQFPDLHSELNLSSLELGDSALYFCASSVSFQGPYEQYFGPGTRLTVT.